This TCR beta chain stems from a study of blood T cell repertoires in COVID-19. The overall study: COVID-19 samples collected from the United States, Italy and Spain covered acute and convalescent phases. Sample material is recorded as cDNA or gDNA derived from T cells, B-cell-depleted T cells, or PBMCs.

This clone was seen a few times. As originally analysed: Estimated nucleated cell counts came from reference gene primer amplification. Sequenced by immunoSEQ multiplex PCR; TCRdb stores in-frame clones only, minus some. D and trimming were read from the DNA, whereas the V and J calls and clone size are those reported in that table. The data show roughly 59,000 clones, 65% to 85% seen once. Germline V CDR1 and CDR2: GTSNPN, SVGIG (reference sequence). With 4 bases clipped from V and 3 bases from J, the junction kept 4 bases outside the gene matches. CDR3 size: 16 residues. This clonotype was obtained from a woman between 45 and 65 years old with active or convalescent COVID-19. This chain links TRBV30 with TRBJ2-2; 14 positions match TRBD2. Specimen: peripheral blood. The CDR3 nucleotides read TGTGCCTGGACGGGACTAGCGGGAGTCGACACCGGGGAGCTGTTTTTT. Translation: CAWTGLAGVDTGELFF. The full variable domain, its missing parts supplied by reference TRBV30 and TRBJ2-2, is SQTIHQWPATLVQPVGSPLSLECTVEGTSNPNLYWYRQAAGRGLQLLFYSVGIGQISSEVPQNLSASRPQDRQFILSSKKLLLSDSGFYLCAWTGLAGVDTGELFFGEGSRLTVL.